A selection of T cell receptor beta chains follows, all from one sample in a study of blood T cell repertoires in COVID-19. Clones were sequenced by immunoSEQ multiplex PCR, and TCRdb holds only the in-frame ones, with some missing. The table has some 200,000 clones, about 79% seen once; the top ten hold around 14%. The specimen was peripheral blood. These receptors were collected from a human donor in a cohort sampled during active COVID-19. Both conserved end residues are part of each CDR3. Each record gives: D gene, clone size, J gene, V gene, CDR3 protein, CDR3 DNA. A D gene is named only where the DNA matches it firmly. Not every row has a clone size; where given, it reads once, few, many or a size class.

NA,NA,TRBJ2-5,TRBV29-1,CSASTGWAETQYF,TGCAGCGCCAGCACAGGGTGGGCAGAGACCCAGTACTTC
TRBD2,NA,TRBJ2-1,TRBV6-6,CASSPSSGSSYNEQFF,TGTGCCAGCAGTCCATCAAGCGGGAGCTCCTACAATGAGCAGTTCTTC
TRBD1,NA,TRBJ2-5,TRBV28,CASRKNMGQPETQYF,TGTGCCAGTCGAAAGAATATGGGACAGCCCGAGACCCAGTACTTC
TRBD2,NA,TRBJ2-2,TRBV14,CASSQGSGRAGTGELFF,TGTGCCAGCAGCCAAGGATCCGGGAGGGCCGGCACCGGGGAGCTGTTTTTT
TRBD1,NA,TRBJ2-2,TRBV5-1,CASSRTGPTGELFF,TGCGCCAGCAGCCGGACAGGGCCCACCGGGGAGCTGTTTTTT
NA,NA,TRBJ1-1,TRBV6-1,CASSDSVTEAFF,TGTGCCAGCAGTGACAGTGTCACTGAAGCTTTCTTT
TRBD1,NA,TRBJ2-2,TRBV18,CASSLGTGGAYTGELFF,TGTGCCAGCTCACTGGGGACAGGGGGCGCCTACACCGGGGAGCTGTTTTTT
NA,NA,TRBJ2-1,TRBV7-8,CASSQSTANEQFF,TGTGCCAGCAGTCAATCAACAGCCAATGAGCAGTTCTTC
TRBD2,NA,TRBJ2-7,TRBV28,CASSLGGGAGEQYF,TGTGCCAGCAGTTTAGGCGGGGGGGCCGGCGAGCAGTACTTC
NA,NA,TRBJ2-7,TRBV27,CASSAGPLGYEQYF,TGTGCCAGCAGTGCGGGACCCTTGGGCTACGAGCAGTACTTC
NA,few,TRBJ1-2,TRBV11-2,CASSLESLGYTF,TGTGCCAGCAGCTTAGAATCCCTTGGCTACACCTTC
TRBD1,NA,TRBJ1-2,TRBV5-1,CASSNPGQDYGYTF,TGCGCCAGCAGCAACCCGGGACAGGACTATGGCTACACCTTC
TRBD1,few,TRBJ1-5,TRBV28,CASRDRRFNQPQHF,TGTGCCAGCAGGGACAGGAGGTTCAATCAGCCCCAGCATTTT
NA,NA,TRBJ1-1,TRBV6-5,CANSLGIMNTEAFF,TGTGCCAACAGCCTCGGGATCATGAACACTGAAGCTTTCTTT
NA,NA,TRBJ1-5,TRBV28,CASSSPSAAGGNQPQHF,TGTGCCAGCAGTTCACCCTCGGCGGCGGGGGGCAATCAGCCCCAGCATTTT
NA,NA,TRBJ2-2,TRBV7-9,CASSLLGAGELFF,TGTGCCAGCAGCTTACTAGGGGCCGGGGAGCTGTTTTTT
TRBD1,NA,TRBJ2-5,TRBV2,CASSPRAGGAETQYF,TGTGCCAGCAGTCCCCGGGCAGGGGGCGCGGAGACCCAGTACTTC
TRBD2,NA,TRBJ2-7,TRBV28,CASSFSSGTYEQYF,TGTGCCAGCAGTTTCTCTAGCGGCACCTACGAGCAGTACTTC
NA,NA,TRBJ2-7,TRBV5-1,CASSLASGSYEQYF,TGCGCCAGCAGCTTGGCATCCGGCTCCTACGAGCAGTACTTC
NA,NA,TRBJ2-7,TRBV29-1,CSVASHEQYF,TGCAGCGTTGCCTCCCACGAGCAGTACTTC
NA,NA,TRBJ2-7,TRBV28,CASSISSPSYEQYF,TGTGCCAGCAGTATATCTAGCCCGTCCTACGAGCAGTACTTC
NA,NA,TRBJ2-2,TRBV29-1,CSVEGATGELFF,TGCAGCGTTGAGGGAGCCACCGGGGAGCTGTTTTTT
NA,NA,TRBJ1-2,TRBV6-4,CASSDPSTVLTYGYTF,TGTGCCAGCAGTGACCCCTCGACAGTGCTCACCTATGGCTACACCTTC
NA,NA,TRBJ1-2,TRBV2,CASSVGGTGYTF,TGTGCCAGCAGTGTCGGAGGGACCGGCTACACCTTC
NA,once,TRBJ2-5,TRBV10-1,CASSDSRQEETQYF,TGCGCCAGCAGTGACTCCCGTCAGGAAGAGACCCAGTACTTC
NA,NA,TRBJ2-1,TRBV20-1,CSANNSHEQFF,TGCAGTGCTAATAACAGCCATGAGCAGTTCTTC
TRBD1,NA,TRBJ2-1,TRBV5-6,CASTTLGTGVWNEQFF,TGTGCCAGCACCACCTTGGGGACAGGGGTATGGAATGAGCAGTTCTTC
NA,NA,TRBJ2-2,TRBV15,CATSRDPVVTGELFF,TGTGCCACCAGCAGAGATCCCGTTGTAACCGGGGAGCTGTTTTTT
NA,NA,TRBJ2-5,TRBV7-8,CASSLEARTYKDF,TGTGCCAGCAGCTTAGAGGCTAGGACATACAAGGACTTC